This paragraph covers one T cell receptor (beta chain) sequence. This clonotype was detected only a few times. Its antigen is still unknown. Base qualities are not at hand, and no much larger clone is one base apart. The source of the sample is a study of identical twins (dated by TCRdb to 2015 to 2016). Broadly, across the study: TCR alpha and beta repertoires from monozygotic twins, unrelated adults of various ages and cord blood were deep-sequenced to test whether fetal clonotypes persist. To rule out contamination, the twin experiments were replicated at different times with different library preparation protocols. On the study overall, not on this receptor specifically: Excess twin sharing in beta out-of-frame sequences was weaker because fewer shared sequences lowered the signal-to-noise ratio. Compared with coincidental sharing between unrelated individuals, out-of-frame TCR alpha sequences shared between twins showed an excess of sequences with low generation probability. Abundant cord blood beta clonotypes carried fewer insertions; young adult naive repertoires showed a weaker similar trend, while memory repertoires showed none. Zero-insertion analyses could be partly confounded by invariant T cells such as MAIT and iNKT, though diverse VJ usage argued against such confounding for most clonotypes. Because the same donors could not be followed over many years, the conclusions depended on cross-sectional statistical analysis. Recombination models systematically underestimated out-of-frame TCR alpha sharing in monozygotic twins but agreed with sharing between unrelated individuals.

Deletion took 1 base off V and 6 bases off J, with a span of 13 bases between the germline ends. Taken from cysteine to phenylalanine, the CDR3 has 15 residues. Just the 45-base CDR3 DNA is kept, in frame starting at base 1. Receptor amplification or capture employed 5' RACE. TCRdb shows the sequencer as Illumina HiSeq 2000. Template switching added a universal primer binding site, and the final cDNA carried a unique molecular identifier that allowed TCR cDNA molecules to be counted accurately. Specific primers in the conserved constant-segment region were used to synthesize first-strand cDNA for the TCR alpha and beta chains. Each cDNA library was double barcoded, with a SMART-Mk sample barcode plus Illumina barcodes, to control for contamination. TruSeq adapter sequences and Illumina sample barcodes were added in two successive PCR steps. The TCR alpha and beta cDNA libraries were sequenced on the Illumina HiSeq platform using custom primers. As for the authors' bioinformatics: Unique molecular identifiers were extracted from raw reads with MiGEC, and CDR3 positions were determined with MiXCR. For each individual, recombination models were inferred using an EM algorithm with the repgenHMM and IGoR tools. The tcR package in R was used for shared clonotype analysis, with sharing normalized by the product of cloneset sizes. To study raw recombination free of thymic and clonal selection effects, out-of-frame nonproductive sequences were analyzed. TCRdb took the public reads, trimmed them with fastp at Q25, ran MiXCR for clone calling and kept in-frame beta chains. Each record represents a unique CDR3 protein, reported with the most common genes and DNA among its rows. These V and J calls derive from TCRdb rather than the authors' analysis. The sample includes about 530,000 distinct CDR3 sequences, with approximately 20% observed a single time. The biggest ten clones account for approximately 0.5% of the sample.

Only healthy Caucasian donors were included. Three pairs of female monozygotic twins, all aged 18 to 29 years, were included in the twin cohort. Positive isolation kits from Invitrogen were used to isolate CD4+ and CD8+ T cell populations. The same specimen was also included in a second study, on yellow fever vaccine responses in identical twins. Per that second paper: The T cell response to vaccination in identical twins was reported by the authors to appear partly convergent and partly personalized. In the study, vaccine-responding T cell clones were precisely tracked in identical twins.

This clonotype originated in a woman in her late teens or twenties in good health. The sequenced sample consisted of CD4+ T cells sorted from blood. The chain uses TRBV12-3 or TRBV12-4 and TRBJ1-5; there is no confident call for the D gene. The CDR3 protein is CASSLGSAYGQPQHF. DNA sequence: TGTGCCAGCAGTTTAGGTAGCGCGTACGGTCAGCCCCAGCATTTT.